These 10 T cell receptor beta chains share one sample of origin, sequenced in a study of control samples from healthy donors and cancer patients. The method was immunoSEQ multiplex PCR; TCRdb's version includes in-frame clones alone and lacks a portion of them. The sample shows approximately 110,000 clones, more than 85% of them seen only once. What was sequenced was blood. The receptors here all came from a woman under 30 in good health.

This clone was recorded a few times. The chain's CDR3 is CSVDSGADDGYTF. The CDR3 bases are TGCAGCGTTGACTCGGGGGCCGATGATGGCTACACCTTC. The V gene is TRBV29-1, the J gene TRBJ1-2; possible D gene TRBD1, 6 bases. V lost 3 bases to trimming and J lost 6 bases, with 14 bases between them. The CDR3 runs to 13 residues. CDR1 is SQVTM, CDR2 ANQGSEA, per germline.

The sample holds one count of this clone. The chain uses TRBV13 and TRBJ1-1; weak D call: TRBD1 (6 bases). Germline V gene data show CDR1 as PRHDT and CDR2 as FYEKMQ (reference sequence). V gave up 2 bases and J gave up 4 bases, with 11 bases separating them. The CDR3 consists of 14 residues. CDR3 sequence: CASSLFGQSTEAFF. CDR3 sequence (DNA): TGTGCCAGCAGCTTATTCGGACAGAGCACTGAAGCTTTCTTT.

The chain links TRBV11-2 to TRBJ2-1, with 12 bases identical to TRBD2. J gave up 5 bases and V 0 bases, and 14 bases lay outside the gene matches. The CDR3 is made up of 20 amino acids. The germline CDR1 and CDR2 sequences are SGHAT and FQNNGV. The CDR3 reads CASSLDLKLTSGSVDNEQFF. Here the CDR3 DNA reads TGTGCCAGCAGCTTAGACCTTAAGTTGACTAGCGGGAGCGTGGACAATGAGCAGTTCTTC.

This clone was seen a single time. The rearrangement links TRBV4-1 to TRBJ2-3; either TRBD1 or TRBD2 may fit D (5 bases each). The CDR3 runs 18 residues. CDR1 MGHRA and CDR2 YSYEKL come from the germline V gene. The V end lost 0 bases, the J end lost 2 bases, and 18 bases lay between the germline ends. In DNA form, the CDR3 reads TGCGCCAGCAGCCAAGATTGGGGCTCCCGGGGCTCCACAGATACGCAGTATTTT. Translation: CASSQDWGSRGSTDTQYF.

The DNA of the CDR3 is TGTGCAAACACCCAGGGGGGGGAAGCTTTCTTT. This codes for CANTQGGEAFF. This chain links TRBV7-7 with TRBJ1-1, with 7 bases lining up with TRBD1. The CDR3 loop spans 11 amino acids. Germline CDR1 and CDR2: SSHAT and FNYEAQ (reference sequence).

By sample fraction, this clone is medium-sized. The genes are TRBV28 and TRBJ1-6; D is uncertain. V lost 6 bases, J lost 2 bases, and 11 bases lay in between. This CDR3 spans 15 amino acids. CDR1 and CDR2 (germline): MDHEN, SYDVKM. As DNA, the CDR3 is TGTGCCAGCAGCCCCCTGTGGACCTATAATTCACCCCTCCACTTT. Amino acids: CASSPLWTYNSPLHF.

The chain is built from TRBV6-5 and TRBJ1-4, with D unclear. V was pared by 7 bases and J by 0 bases, with 9 bases between. This CDR3 spans 14 amino acids. The V gene's germline CDR1 is MNHEY and CDR2 SVGAGI. CDR3 amino acids: CASNTLSTNEKLFF. CDR3 in DNA: TGTGCCAGCAATACACTGTCAACTAATGAAAAACTGTTTTTT.

CDR3 sequence reads: CASQVNFPAGELFF. As DNA, the CDR3 is TGTGCCAGCCAAGTTAACTTTCCCGCCGGGGAGCTGTTTTTT. The V and J genes are TRBV11-3 and TRBJ2-2; D unresolved. CDR1 is SGHNT, CDR2 YENEEA, per germline. CDR3 size: 14 residues. The V and J ends lost 8 bases and 6 bases respectively, with 16 bases between them.

This sequence joins TRBV25-1 and TRBJ2-3, with D possibly matching TRBD1 (6 bases). V was trimmed by 0 bases and J by 2 bases, leaving 9 bases between them. The CDR3 length is 15 residues. Germline V gene data show CDR1 as MGHDK and CDR2 as SYGVNS. The CDR3 coding sequence is TGTGCCAGCAGTGAATATAGGACAGTCACAGATACGCAGTATTTT. This encodes CASSEYRTVTDTQYF.

The genes are TRBV5-1 and TRBJ2-3; D ambiguous. The CDR3 sequence is 14 residues long. Germline CDR1 SGHRS, CDR2 YFSETQ. V was clipped by 4 bases and J by 0 bases, with 9 bases between them. The CDR3 nucleotides read TGCGCCAGCAGCCCCCCCATTAGCACAGATACGCAGTATTTT. It specifies CASSPPISTDTQYF.